Listed below are T cell receptor beta chains from one sample, sequenced in a study of blood T cells in healthy people across ages. One entry per CDR3 protein, called by TCRdb with MiXCR from the 5' RACE reads. The sample contains about 970,000 distinct CDR3 sequences, 51% of which appear only once. Sample: blood. Receptor source: a woman aged 60-75 years in good health. The CDR3 runs from the conserved cysteine through the conserved F or W. A D gene is named only where the DNA matches it firmly. Where a row states a size, it is once, few, many or the class of an expanded clone; other rows omit it.

J gene: TRBJ2-7
clone size: .
V gene: TRBV29-1
D gene: .
CDR3 protein: CSVFVQGTYEQYF
CDR3 DNA: TGCAGCGTTTTTGTGCAGGGAACCTACGAGCAGTACTTC

J gene: TRBJ2-1
clone size: .
V gene: TRBV2
D gene: TRBD2
CDR3 protein: CASGRVVAGEGTNEQFF
CDR3 DNA: TGTGCCAGTGGCCGGGTGGTAGCGGGAGAGGGTACCAATGAGCAGTTCTTC

J gene: TRBJ1-6
clone size: .
V gene: TRBV11-2
D gene: .
CDR3 protein: CASSHINSPLHF
CDR3 DNA: TGTGCCAGCAGCCATATTAATTCACCCCTCCACTTT

J gene: TRBJ1-2
clone size: .
V gene: TRBV20-1
D gene: TRBD1
CDR3 protein: CSARGDDREFYGYTF
CDR3 DNA: TGCAGTGCTAGAGGAGACGACAGGGAATTCTATGGCTACACCTTC

J gene: TRBJ1-2
clone size: .
V gene: TRBV15
D gene: .
CDR3 protein: CATSRAFTNYGYTF
CDR3 DNA: TGTGCCACCAGCAGGGCTTTCACTAACTATGGCTACACCTTC

J gene: TRBJ2-1
clone size: few
V gene: TRBV29-1
D gene: .
CDR3 protein: CSVGGQGNYNEQFF
CDR3 DNA: TGCAGCGTGGGGGGGCAGGGAAACTACAATGAGCAGTTCTTC

J gene: TRBJ2-3
clone size: .
V gene: TRBV9
D gene: .
CDR3 protein: CASSPHDRSDTQYF
CDR3 DNA: TGTGCCAGCAGCCCTCACGACAGGTCAGATACGCAGTATTTT

J gene: TRBJ1-1
clone size: .
V gene: TRBV20-1
D gene: .
CDR3 protein: CSAFRDTEAFF
CDR3 DNA: TGCAGTGCTTTCAGAGACACTGAAGCTTTCTTT

J gene: TRBJ1-2
clone size: .
V gene: TRBV6-5
D gene: .
CDR3 protein: CASRSLGSTNYGYTF
CDR3 DNA: TGTGCCAGCAGAAGTCTCGGGTCGACTAACTATGGCTACACCTTC

J gene: TRBJ2-5
clone size: .
V gene: TRBV27
D gene: TRBD1
CDR3 protein: CASSIRGQTQYF
CDR3 DNA: TGTGCCAGCAGTATTAGGGGGCAGACCCAGTACTTC

J gene: TRBJ2-1
clone size: .
V gene: TRBV5-1
D gene: .
CDR3 protein: CASSLVGANNEQFF
CDR3 DNA: TGCGCCAGCAGCTTGGTGGGGGCTAACAATGAGCAGTTCTTC

J gene: TRBJ2-1
clone size: .
V gene: TRBV7-2
D gene: TRBD2
CDR3 protein: CASSPGTSRSEQFF
CDR3 DNA: TGTGCCAGCAGCCCGGGGACTAGTAGGAGTGAGCAGTTCTTC

J gene: TRBJ1-1
clone size: .
V gene: TRBV5-1
D gene: .
CDR3 protein: CASSRPGMNTEAFF
CDR3 DNA: TGCGCCAGCAGCAGGCCCGGGATGAACACTGAAGCTTTCTTT

J gene: TRBJ2-3
clone size: .
V gene: TRBV9
D gene: .
CDR3 protein: CASSVADDSLGTQYF
CDR3 DNA: TGTGCCAGCAGCGTAGCGGACGACAGCTTGGGTACGCAGTATTTT

J gene: TRBJ2-7
clone size: few
V gene: TRBV27
D gene: TRBD2
CDR3 protein: CASSLGTRSEQYF
CDR3 DNA: TGTGCCAGCAGTTTGGGGACTAGGTCTGAGCAGTACTTC

J gene: TRBJ2-1
clone size: once
V gene: TRBV12-3/TRBV12-4
D gene: .
CDR3 protein: CASSPGDGPYNEQFF
CDR3 DNA: TGTGCCAGCAGTCCGGGAGACGGTCCCTACAATGAGCAGTTCTTC

J gene: TRBJ2-4
clone size: .
V gene: TRBV6-2/TRBV6-3
D gene: TRBD2
CDR3 protein: CASSYSGLAGVGSKNIQYF
CDR3 DNA: TGTGCCAGCAGTTACTCGGGACTAGCGGGAGTCGGTTCCAAAAACATTCAGTACTTC

J gene: TRBJ1-6
clone size: few
V gene: TRBV12-3/TRBV12-4
D gene: TRBD1
CDR3 protein: CASSPGQGRNSPLHF
CDR3 DNA: TGTGCCAGCAGCCCCGGACAGGGACGGAATTCACCCCTCCACTTT

J gene: TRBJ2-5
clone size: many
V gene: TRBV29-1
D gene: .
CDR3 protein: CSVDRQETQYF
CDR3 DNA: TGCAGCGTTGACAGACAAGAGACCCAGTACTTC

J gene: TRBJ2-4
clone size: .
V gene: TRBV3-1
D gene: .
CDR3 protein: CASSQVQGGNIQYF
CDR3 DNA: TGTGCCAGCAGCCAAGTTCAGGGAGGAAACATTCAGTACTTC

J gene: TRBJ2-5
clone size: .
V gene: TRBV20-1
D gene: .
CDR3 protein: CSARPGGGETQYF
CDR3 DNA: TGCAGTGCTAGACCCGGGGGCGGAGAGACCCAGTACTTC

J gene: TRBJ2-7
clone size: .
V gene: TRBV7-9
D gene: .
CDR3 protein: CASNQRQVQSNNEQYF
CDR3 DNA: TGTGCCAGCAACCAAAGACAGGTTCAATCGAACAATGAGCAGTACTTC

J gene: TRBJ2-7
clone size: few
V gene: TRBV27
D gene: .
CDR3 protein: CASSRSDQREQYF
CDR3 DNA: TGTGCCAGCAGTCGGTCGGACCAGCGCGAGCAGTACTTC

J gene: TRBJ2-5
clone size: .
V gene: TRBV20-1
D gene: TRBD2
CDR3 protein: CSAIALLAGAQETQYF
CDR3 DNA: TGCAGTGCCATAGCGCTACTAGCGGGGGCCCAAGAGACCCAGTACTTC

J gene: TRBJ2-5
clone size: once
V gene: TRBV20-1
D gene: TRBD2
CDR3 protein: CSAGSTSGFNNEQYF
CDR3 DNA: TGCAGTGCTGGCTCGACTAGCGGATTTAACAATGAGCAGTACTTC

J gene: TRBJ1-3
clone size: few
V gene: TRBV10-3
D gene: .
CDR3 protein: CAHRGFSGNTIYF
CDR3 DNA: TGTGCCCACAGAGGCTTCTCTGGAAACACCATATATTTT

J gene: TRBJ1-6
clone size: .
V gene: TRBV10-3
D gene: .
CDR3 protein: CAIREGGAYNSPLHF
CDR3 DNA: TGTGCCATCCGGGAAGGGGGTGCCTATAATTCACCCCTCCACTTT

J gene: TRBJ1-5
clone size: .
V gene: TRBV7-9
D gene: .
CDR3 protein: CASSGTGLKPQHF
CDR3 DNA: TGTGCCAGCAGCGGAACAGGTTTGAAGCCCCAGCATTTT

J gene: TRBJ2-2
clone size: .
V gene: TRBV10-3
D gene: .
CDR3 protein: CAISDWQGTGELFF
CDR3 DNA: TGTGCCATCAGTGATTGGCAGGGCACCGGGGAGCTGTTTTTT